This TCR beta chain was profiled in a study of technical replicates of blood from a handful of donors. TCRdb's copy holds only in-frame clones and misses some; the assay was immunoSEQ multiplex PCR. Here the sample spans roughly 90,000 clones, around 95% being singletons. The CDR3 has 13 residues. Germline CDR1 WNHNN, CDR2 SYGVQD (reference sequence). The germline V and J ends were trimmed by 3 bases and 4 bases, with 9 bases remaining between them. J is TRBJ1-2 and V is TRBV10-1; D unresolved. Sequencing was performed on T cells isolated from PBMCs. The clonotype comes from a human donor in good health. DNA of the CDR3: TGCGCCAGCAGTGATCGGGGAAGCTATGGCTACACCTTC. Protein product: CASSDRGSYGYTF.